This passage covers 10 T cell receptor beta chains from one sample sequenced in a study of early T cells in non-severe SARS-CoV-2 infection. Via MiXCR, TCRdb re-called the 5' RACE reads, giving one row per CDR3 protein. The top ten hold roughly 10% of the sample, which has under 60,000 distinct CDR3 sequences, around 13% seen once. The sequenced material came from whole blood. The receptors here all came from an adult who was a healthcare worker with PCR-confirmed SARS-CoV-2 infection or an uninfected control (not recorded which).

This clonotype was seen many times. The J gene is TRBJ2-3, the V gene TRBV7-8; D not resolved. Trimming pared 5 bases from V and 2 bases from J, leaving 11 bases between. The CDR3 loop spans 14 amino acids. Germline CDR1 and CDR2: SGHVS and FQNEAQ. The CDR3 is CASSPHVTTDTQYF. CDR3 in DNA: TGTGCCAGCAGCCCCCACGTTACCACAGATACGCAGTATTTT.

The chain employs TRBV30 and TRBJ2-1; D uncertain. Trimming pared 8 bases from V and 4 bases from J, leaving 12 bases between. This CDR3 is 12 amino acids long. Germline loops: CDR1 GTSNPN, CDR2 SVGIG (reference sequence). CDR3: CAGVWRYNEQFF. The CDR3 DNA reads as TGTGCCGGGGTATGGCGGTACAATGAGCAGTTCTTC.

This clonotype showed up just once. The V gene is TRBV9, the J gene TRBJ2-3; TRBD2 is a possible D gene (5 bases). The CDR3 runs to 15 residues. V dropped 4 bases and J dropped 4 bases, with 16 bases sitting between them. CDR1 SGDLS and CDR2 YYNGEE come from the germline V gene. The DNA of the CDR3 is TGTGCCAGCAGCCCCCACGGGAACGAGGCAGATACGCAGTATTTT. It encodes CASSPHGNEADTQYF.

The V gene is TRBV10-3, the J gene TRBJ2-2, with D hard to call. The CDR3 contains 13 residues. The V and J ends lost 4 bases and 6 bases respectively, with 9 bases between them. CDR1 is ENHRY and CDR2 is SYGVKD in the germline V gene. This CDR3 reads CAISAALAGELFF. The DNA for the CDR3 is TGTGCCATCAGTGCGGCTTTGGCCGGGGAGCTGTTTTTT.

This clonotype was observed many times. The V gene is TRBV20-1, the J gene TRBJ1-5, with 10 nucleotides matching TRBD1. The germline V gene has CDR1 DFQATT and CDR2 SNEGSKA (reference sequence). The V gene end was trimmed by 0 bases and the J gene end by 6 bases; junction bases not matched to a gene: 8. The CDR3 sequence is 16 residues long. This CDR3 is CSARDPGTGEAQPQHF. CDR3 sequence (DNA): TGCAGTGCTAGAGATCCTGGGACAGGGGAGGCTCAGCCCCAGCATTTT.

This CDR3 reads CASSLGASGSYEQYF. The DNA for the CDR3 is TGTGCCAGCAGTTTAGGGGCTAGCGGGAGTTACGAGCAGTACTTC. V is TRBV28 and J is TRBJ2-7; 10 bases agree with TRBD2. The V segment lost 2 bases and the J segment 4 bases; nucleotides outside the gene matches: 5. CDR1 is MDHEN and CDR2 is SYDVKM in the germline V gene. The CDR3 is 15 amino acids.

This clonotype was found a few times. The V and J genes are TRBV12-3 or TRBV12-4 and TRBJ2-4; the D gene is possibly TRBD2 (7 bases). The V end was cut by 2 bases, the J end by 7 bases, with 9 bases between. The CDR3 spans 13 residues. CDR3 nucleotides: TGTGCCAGCAGTTTAAAGGGGGGGAACATTCAGTACTTC. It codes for CASSLKGGNIQYF.

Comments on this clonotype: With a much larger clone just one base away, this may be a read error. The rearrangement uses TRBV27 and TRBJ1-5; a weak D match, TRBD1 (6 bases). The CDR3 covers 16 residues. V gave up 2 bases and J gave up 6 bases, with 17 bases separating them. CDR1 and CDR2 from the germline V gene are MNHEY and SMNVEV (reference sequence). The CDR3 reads CASSLRRTDGGQPQHF. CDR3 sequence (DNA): TGTGCCAGCAGTTTACGGCGGACAGACGGGGGTCAGCCCCAGCATTTT.

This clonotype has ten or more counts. This chain's CDR3 is CSVTSGGAVNEQFF. The CDR3 bases are TGCAGCGTTACCTCAGGGGGCGCGGTCAATGAGCAGTTCTTC. This chain links TRBV29-1 with TRBJ2-1; 8 positions agree with TRBD1. This CDR3 is built from 14 residues. Trimming removed 5 bases from V and 6 bases from J; junction bases left unmatched: 9. Germline CDR1 SQVTM, CDR2 ANQGSEA.

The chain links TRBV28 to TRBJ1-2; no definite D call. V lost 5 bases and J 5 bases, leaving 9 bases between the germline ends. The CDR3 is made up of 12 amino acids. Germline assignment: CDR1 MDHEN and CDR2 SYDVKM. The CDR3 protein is CASSLNQYGYTF. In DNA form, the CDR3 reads TGTGCCAGCAGTCTCAATCAGTATGGCTACACCTTC.